A single sample gave rise to the 13 T cell receptor beta chains below, sequenced in a study of T cell responses to AZD1222 COVID-19 vaccine. The data were produced by immunoSEQ multiplex PCR, yet TCRdb's version contains in-frame clones alone and is incomplete. The table records 170,000 or so clones, approximately 90% of them present only once. Here the sequenced sample was peripheral blood, taken on day 0 of AZD1222 vaccination. The receptors stem from an adult in good health.

J is TRBJ1-2 and V is TRBV9, with D possibly TRBD1 on 5 matching bases. CDR1 SGDLS and CDR2 YYNGEE come from the germline V gene. There are 14 residues in the CDR3. Trimming stripped 4 bases from V and 1 base from J, with 11 bases between. The DNA of the CDR3 is TGTGCCAGCAGCTTCAGGGATATTAACTATGGCTACACCTTC. Translating it yields CASSFRDINYGYTF.

The chain links TRBV7-3 to TRBJ1-4; D call uncertain. V was shortened by 6 bases and J by 5 bases, with 19 bases between the two germline ends. The CDR3 sequence is 16 residues long. Germline CDR1 SGHTA, CDR2 FQGTGA. In DNA, the CDR3 is TGTGCCAGCAGTTCTCAAGGGCCCGCGTCAAATGAAAAACTGTTTTTT. Translated: CASSSQGPASNEKLFF. The whole variable domain, remainder taken from reference TRBV7-3 and TRBJ1-4, is GAGVSQTPSNKVTEKGKYVELRCDPISGHTALYWYRQSLGQGPEFLIYFQGTGAADDSGLPNDRFFAVRPEGSVSTLKIQRTERGDSAVYLCASSSQGPASNEKLFFGSGTQLSVL.

V and J are TRBV2 and TRBJ1-3; 7 nucleotides match TRBD1. The CDR3 is made up of 16 amino acids. Germline V gives CDR1 SNHLY, CDR2 FYNNEI. Unmatched junction bases numbered 8, after V lost 6 bases and J lost 0 bases. The CDR3 DNA sequence: TGTGCCAGCAGGGAACCACAGGGGCTCTCTGGAAACACCATATATTTT. The encoded protein is CASREPQGLSGNTIYF. Full variable domain (rest looked up from reference TRBV2 and TRBJ1-3): EPEVTQTPSHQVTQMGQEVILRCVPISNHLYFYWYRQILGQKVEFLVSFYNNEISEKSEIFDDQFSVERPDGSNFTLKIRSTKLEDSAMYFCASREPQGLSGNTIYFGEGSWLTVV.

The rearrangement uses TRBV5-8 and TRBJ1-4, with 7 bases fitting TRBD1. Per germline, CDR1 SGHTS and CDR2 YDEGEE. The CDR3 is 14 amino acids. With 0 bases clipped from V and 5 bases from J, the junction kept 1 base outside the gene matches. CDR3 sequence (DNA): TGTGCCAGCAGCTTGGGAGGGGGCAATGAAAAACTGTTTTTT. This sequence encodes CASSLGGGNEKLFF.

This chain joins TRBV11-2 and TRBJ2-3; D uncertain. The V gene lost 6 bases and the J gene lost 6 bases, with 10 bases spanning the gap. Germline-derived CDR1 and CDR2 are SGHAT and FQNNGV. CDR3 length equals 12 residues. The CDR3 region is CASSLSSDTQYF. The CDR3 DNA sequence: TGTGCCAGCAGTCTTAGTTCGGATACGCAGTATTTT.

The chain recombines TRBV7-6 with TRBJ1-5, with D maybe TRBD1 (6 bases). This CDR3 region has 15 residues. Trimming shortened V by 5 bases and J by 0 bases, and 11 bases separated the two germline ends. Germline assignment: CDR1 SGHVS and CDR2 FNYEAQ. Here the CDR3 reads CASSPEGVSNQPQHF. The DNA for the CDR3 is TGTGCCAGCAGCCCCGAGGGGGTTAGCAATCAGCCCCAGCATTTT. The entire variable domain, with the rest obtained from reference TRBV7-6 and TRBJ1-5, is as follows: GAGVSQSPRYKVTKRGQDVALRCDPISGHVSLYWYRQALGQGPEFLTYFNYEAQQDKSGLPNDRFSAERPEGSISTLTIQRTEQRDSAMYRCASSPEGVSNQPQHFGDGTRLSIL.

This clone turned up a few times. The chain links TRBV4-3 to TRBJ1-4; 7 bases agree with TRBD1. The CDR3 runs to 15 residues. Losses at the gene ends were 3 bases for V and 7 bases for J; bases not matched to a gene: 8. Per the germline V gene, CDR1 is LGHNA and CDR2 is YSLEER. The CDR3 here is CASSQNRGTVEKLFF. The DNA for the CDR3 is TGCGCCAGCAGCCAGAACAGGGGAACCGTTGAAAAACTGTTTTTT.

This chain joins TRBV27 and TRBJ1-4; 12 bases agree with TRBD1. This CDR3 has 19 residues. Trimming at V came to 1 base and at J to 4 bases, leaving 10 bases not matched to a gene. Germline CDR1 is MNHEY and CDR2 is SMNVEV (reference sequence). The CDR3 bases are TGTGCCAGCAGTTTATTTAGTGGGACAGGGGGCGTAGTTAATGAAAAACTGTTTTTT. Translation gives CASSLFSGTGGVVNEKLFF.

This chain uses TRBV18 with TRBJ2-2, with 8 nucleotides matching TRBD2. CDR3 length: 16 amino acids. Germline CDR1 KGHSH, CDR2 LQKENI. V lost 0 bases to trimming and J lost 3 bases; unmatched junction nucleotides: 3. CDR3: CASSPPAGGDTGELFF. In DNA, the CDR3 is TGTGCCAGCTCACCACCGGCGGGGGGTGACACCGGGGAGCTGTTTTTT. Supplemented by reference TRBV18 and TRBJ2-2, the full variable domain reads NAGVMQNPRHLVRRRGQEARLRCSPMKGHSHVYWYRQLPEEGLKFMVYLQKENIIDESGMPKERFSAEFPKEGPSILRIQQVVRGDSAAYFCASSPPAGGDTGELFFGEGSRLTVL.

This rearrangement joins TRBV5-1 to TRBJ1-2, with TRBD1 matching over 12 bases. Trimming removed 6 bases from V and 6 bases from J; junction bases left unmatched: 6. CDR1 and CDR2 from the germline V gene are SGHRS and YFSETQ. The CDR3 loop spans 14 amino acids. The CDR3 sequence is CASNRDRGLNGYTF. In nucleotides, the CDR3 is TGCGCCAGCAACCGGGACAGGGGGCTAAATGGCTACACCTTC.

In the case of this clone: At one end, the junction sequence differs from germline, possibly due to a read error. The genes are TRBV20-1 and TRBJ1-4, with a possible D match to TRBD1 (6 bases). In germline, CDR1 is DFQATT, CDR2 SNEGSKA (reference sequence). CDR3 length: 10 residues. CDR3 sequence reads: CSARDRGQIF. CDR3 nucleotide sequence: TGCAGTGCTAGAGATAGGGGACAAATATTT.

The rearrangement links TRBV19 to TRBJ1-5; D might be TRBD1 (5 bases). Germline lookup yields CDR1 LNHDA and CDR2 SQIVND (reference sequence). Trimming took off 5 bases at V and 7 bases at J, with 12 bases between the two ends. This CDR3 contains 13 residues. The CDR3 coding sequence is TGTGCCAGTAGTCAGGGCTGGCGGCAGCCCCAGCATTTT. This sequence encodes CASSQGWRQPQHF. The whole variable domain, remainder taken from reference TRBV19 and TRBJ1-5, is DGGITQSPKYLFRKEGQNVTLSCEQNLNHDAMYWYRQDPGQGLRLIYYSQIVNDFQKGDIAEGYSVSREKKESFPLTVTSAQKNPTAFYLCASSQGWRQPQHFGDGTRLSIL.

This clone was picked up one time. The V gene is TRBV7-8, the J gene TRBJ2-7, with D perhaps TRBD1 (6 bases). The CDR3 loop spans 15 amino acids. Trimming removed 7 bases from V and 2 bases from J, with 18 bases in between. The germline gives CDR1 SGHVS, CDR2 FQNEAQ. The CDR3 loop reads CASISHRTDTYEQYF. DNA of the CDR3: TGTGCCAGCATATCTCACAGGACAGACACCTACGAGCAGTACTTC. The full variable domain, in which reference TRBV7-8 and TRBJ2-7 provide the parts outside the CDR3, is GAGVSQSPRYKVAKRGQDVALRCDPISGHVSLFWYQQALGQGPEFLTYFQNEAQLDKSGLPSDRFFAERPEGSVSTLKIQRTQQEDSAVYLCASISHRTDTYEQYFGPGTRLTVT.